Listed here is a single T cell receptor beta chain. Assay used: immunoSEQ multiplex PCR; TCRdb lists only in-frame clones, some missing. The table has a few hundred thousand clones, 83% seen once. Cohorts were assigned according to the clinical history that participants reported. The data are from a study of blood T cell repertoires in COVID-19. Germline-derived CDR1 and CDR2 are GTSNPN and SVGIG (reference sequence). The CDR3 extends over 15 amino acids. J lost 1 base, V lost 3 bases, and 4 bases had no gene match. V is TRBV30 and J is TRBJ1-1; 11 bases match TRBD1. Sequencing was carried out using PBMCs or T cells enriched from blood (not recorded which). The source is a woman between 45 and 65 years old who had recovered from COVID-19. The CDR3 sequence is CAWRWDRGGNTEAFF. The CDR3 DNA follows: TGTGCCTGGAGGTGGGACAGGGGGGGGAACACTGAAGCTTTCTTT.